A selection of T cell receptor beta chains follows, all from one sample in a study of beta chain features in type 1 diabetes. The method was immunoSEQ multiplex PCR; TCRdb's version includes in-frame clones alone and lacks a portion of them. Seen here are fewer than 500,000 clones, about 15% observed once, and the top ten hold roughly 0.038%. Sample: naive CD4+ T cells from blood. Every receptor here comes from a man aged 25 to 45 in good health. Both conserved end residues are part of each CDR3. The order of the fields is clone size, D gene, V gene, J gene, CDR3 protein, CDR3 DNA. The D gene is left open where the match is weak. Not all rows give a size; the values are once, few, many and, for expanded clones, a class.

size: few
D: NA
V: TRBV4-1
J: TRBJ2-3
CDR3: CASSQRERVDTDTQYF
DNA: TGCGCCAGCAGCCAACGAGAACGCGTCGACACAGATACGCAGTATTTT

size: few
D: NA
V: TRBV11-2
J: TRBJ2-7
CDR3: CASRRTYEQYF
DNA: TGTGCCAGCAGGCGAACCTACGAGCAGTACTTC

size: few
D: NA
V: TRBV10-3
J: TRBJ2-3
CDR3: CAISELTGSTDTQYF
DNA: TGTGCCATCAGTGAGCTGACGGGGAGCACAGATACGCAGTATTTT

size: few
D: NA
V: TRBV9
J: TRBJ2-5
CDR3: CASSVPRGEVGGQETQYF
DNA: TGTGCCAGCAGCGTCCCCCGAGGGGAGGTAGGGGGACAAGAGACCCAGTACTTC

size: few
D: NA
V: TRBV7-9
J: TRBJ2-1
CDR3: CASSPGGGFEQFF
DNA: TGTGCCAGCAGCCCAGGAGGGGGATTTGAGCAGTTCTTC

size: few
D: TRBD2
V: TRBV7-2
J: TRBJ2-1
CDR3: CASSLAAGAYNEQFF
DNA: TGTGCCAGCAGCTTAGCAGCGGGAGCTTACAATGAGCAGTTCTTC

size: few
D: NA
V: TRBV11-2
J: TRBJ2-3
CDR3: CASSRLLGTDTQYF
DNA: TGTGCCAGCAGCCGCCTACTAGGGACAGATACGCAGTATTTT

size: NA
D: TRBD1
V: TRBV5-1
J: TRBJ1-2
CDR3: CASSFSTGLGYGYTF
DNA: TGCGCCAGCAGCTTTTCGACAGGGCTAGGCTATGGCTACACCTTC

size: NA
D: TRBD2
V: TRBV25-1
J: TRBJ2-1
CDR3: CASSPPGRVGNEQFF
DNA: TGTGCCAGCAGTCCCCCGGGGAGGGTGGGCAATGAGCAGTTCTTC

size: NA
D: NA
V: TRBV9
J: TRBJ1-1
CDR3: CASSVRGTEAFF
DNA: TGTGCCAGCAGCGTACGGGGAACTGAAGCTTTCTTT

size: many
D: TRBD2
V: TRBV29-1
J: TRBJ2-1
CDR3: CSVDASGVYPNEQFF
DNA: TGCAGCGTTGACGCTAGCGGGGTGTACCCCAATGAGCAGTTCTTC

size: NA
D: NA
V: TRBV5-1
J: TRBJ2-2
CDR3: CASSFQLTAGELFF
DNA: TGCGCCAGCAGCTTCCAATTGACAGCCGGGGAGCTGTTTTTT

size: NA
D: TRBD2
V: TRBV29-1
J: TRBJ2-3
CDR3: CSVGGTSGSTDTQYF
DNA: TGCAGCGTGGGGGGGACTAGCGGGAGCACAGATACGCAGTATTTT

size: few
D: NA
V: TRBV4-3
J: TRBJ1-3
CDR3: CASSQARGSGNTIYF
DNA: TGCGCCAGCAGCCAAGCTCGCGGATCTGGAAACACCATATATTTT

size: few
D: TRBD1
V: TRBV30
J: TRBJ1-1
CDR3: CAWSAFAQGRAFF
DNA: TGTGCCTGGAGTGCGTTCGCACAGGGGAGGGCTTTCTTT

size: NA
D: NA
V: TRBV15
J: TRBJ1-5
CDR3: CATRQGGFSNQPQHF
DNA: TGTGCCACCAGGCAGGGAGGTTTCAGCAATCAGCCCCAGCATTTT

size: NA
D: NA
V: TRBV14
J: TRBJ1-1
CDR3: CASSQATWIGPEAFF
DNA: TGTGCCAGCAGCCAAGCTACATGGATTGGCCCTGAAGCTTTCTTT

size: few
D: NA
V: TRBV2
J: TRBJ2-5
CDR3: CASSEALTVGAQYF
DNA: TGTGCCAGCAGTGAAGCGCTGACCGTAGGGGCCCAGTACTTC

size: few
D: TRBD2
V: TRBV7-2
J: TRBJ2-5
CDR3: CASSPMGLAGAETQYF
DNA: TGTGCCAGCAGCCCCATGGGACTAGCGGGAGCGGAGACCCAGTACTTC

size: NA
D: NA
V: TRBV7-2
J: TRBJ1-5
CDR3: CASSLGQYSNQPQHF
DNA: TGTGCCAGCAGCCTTGGACAGTATAGCAATCAGCCCCAGCATTTT

size: few
D: NA
V: TRBV19
J: TRBJ2-5
CDR3: CASSITPYQETQYF
DNA: TGTGCCAGTAGTATCACGCCGTACCAAGAGACCCAGTACTTC

size: NA
D: TRBD1
V: TRBV5-4
J: TRBJ2-2
CDR3: CASSWGGQANTGELFF
DNA: TGTGCCAGCAGCTGGGGCGGACAGGCGAACACCGGGGAGCTGTTTTTT

size: few
D: NA
V: TRBV19
J: TRBJ2-1
CDR3: CASSRLEGNEQFF
DNA: TGTGCCAGTTCGAGGCTAGAAGGTAATGAGCAGTTCTTC

size: NA
D: NA
V: TRBV4-3
J: TRBJ2-2
CDR3: CASSQDYGSTGELFF
DNA: TGCGCCAGCAGCCAAGATTATGGCAGCACCGGGGAGCTGTTTTTT

size: few
D: NA
V: TRBV29-1
J: TRBJ2-7
CDR3: CSVEDRHEQYF
DNA: TGCAGCGTTGAAGATCGCCACGAGCAGTACTTC

size: NA
D: NA
V: TRBV5-1
J: TRBJ2-7
CDR3: CASSLEPYEQYF
DNA: TGCGCCAGCAGCTTGGAGCCCTACGAGCAGTACTTC

size: few
D: NA
V: TRBV5-1
J: TRBJ2-1
CDR3: CASSLSGDYSYNEQFF
DNA: TGCGCCAGCAGCTTGTCAGGGGACTACTCCTACAATGAGCAGTTCTTC

size: NA
D: NA
V: TRBV9
J: TRBJ1-4
CDR3: CASSVGGPDEKLFF
DNA: TGTGCCAGCAGCGTCGGGGGACCGGATGAAAAACTGTTTTTT

size: few
D: NA
V: TRBV18
J: TRBJ2-1
CDR3: CASSPLSLGDKISYNEQFF
DNA: TGTGCCAGCTCACCTCTTAGCCTTGGCGACAAGATCTCCTACAATGAGCAGTTCTTC

size: NA
D: NA
V: TRBV6-1
J: TRBJ2-3
CDR3: CASTAISTDTQYF
DNA: TGTGCCAGCACCGCGATTAGCACAGATACGCAGTATTTT

size: NA
D: TRBD2
V: TRBV9
J: TRBJ2-7
CDR3: CASSLAGGRSEQYF
DNA: TGTGCCAGCAGCCTTGCGGGCGGGAGAAGCGAGCAGTACTTC

size: few
D: TRBD2
V: TRBV25-1
J: TRBJ2-5
CDR3: CASSDPLGTSGAETQYF
DNA: TGTGCCAGCAGTGACCCTCTGGGGACTAGCGGGGCGGAGACCCAGTACTTC

size: NA
D: TRBD1
V: TRBV9
J: TRBJ2-3
CDR3: CASSVRGTGNTDTQYF
DNA: TGTGCCAGCAGCGTAAGGGGGACAGGGAACACAGATACGCAGTATTTT

size: many
D: NA
V: TRBV30
J: TRBJ1-5
CDR3: CAWSVQGDQPQHF
DNA: TGTGCCTGGAGTGTACAGGGCGATCAGCCCCAGCATTTT

size: NA
D: NA
V: TRBV11-3
J: TRBJ2-3
CDR3: CASSFTYPGTQYF
DNA: TGTGCCAGCAGCTTTACCTACCCGGGTACGCAGTATTTT

size: few
D: NA
V: TRBV14
J: TRBJ2-1
CDR3: CASRLVGDNEQFF
DNA: TGTGCCAGCCGACTAGTGGGCGACAATGAGCAGTTCTTC

size: NA
D: NA
V: TRBV4-3
J: TRBJ1-2
CDR3: CASSQDQGTGYTF
DNA: TGCGCCAGCAGCCAAGATCAAGGGACTGGCTACACCTTC

size: few
D: TRBD2
V: TRBV5-4
J: TRBJ2-3
CDR3: CASSLSGGGTDTQYF
DNA: TGTGCCAGCAGCTTATCTGGGGGGGGCACAGATACGCAGTATTTT

size: NA
D: NA
V: TRBV6-5
J: TRBJ2-3
CDR3: CAVTGTLTDTQYF
DNA: TGTGCCGTTACCGGGACTCTCACAGATACGCAGTATTTT

size: NA
D: NA
V: TRBV30
J: TRBJ1-3
CDR3: CAWSVHSGNTIYF
DNA: TGTGCCTGGAGTGTACACTCTGGAAACACCATATATTTT

size: NA
D: NA
V: TRBV12-5
J: TRBJ2-5
CDR3: CASGSSGARTQYF
DNA: TGTGCTAGTGGTTCCTCCGGAGCGAGGACCCAGTACTTC

size: few
D: NA
V: TRBV5-1
J: TRBJ2-5
CDR3: CASSSLETQYF
DNA: TGCGCCAGCAGCTCTTTGGAGACCCAGTACTTC

size: few
D: NA
V: TRBV19
J: TRBJ1-3
CDR3: CASSILGPGDTIYF
DNA: TGTGCCAGTAGTATACTCGGCCCAGGGGACACCATATATTTT

size: few
D: TRBD2
V: TRBV30
J: TRBJ2-3
CDR3: CAWSVAGGPKLTDTQYF
DNA: TGTGCCTGGAGTGTAGCGGGAGGGCCTAAGTTGACAGATACGCAGTATTTT

size: once
D: TRBD2
V: TRBV5-4
J: TRBJ2-5
CDR3: CASSLEATSVQTQYF
DNA: TGTGCCAGCAGCTTGGAGGCGACTAGCGTCCAGACCCAGTACTTC

size: NA
D: NA
V: TRBV7-6
J: TRBJ2-5
CDR3: CASSLLWEETQYF
DNA: TGTGCCAGCAGCTTGCTGTGGGAAGAGACCCAGTACTTC

size: few
D: NA
V: TRBV7-9
J: TRBJ1-5
CDR3: CASSGRGNQPQHF
DNA: TGTGCCAGCAGCGGCAGGGGTAATCAGCCCCAGCATTTT

size: many
D: NA
V: TRBV4-3
J: TRBJ2-1
CDR3: CASSQDTRQEQFF
DNA: TGCGCCAGCAGCCAAGATACTAGACAGGAGCAGTTCTTC

size: few
D: NA
V: TRBV15
J: TRBJ2-2
CDR3: CATSRASRVRNTGELFF
DNA: TGTGCCACCAGCAGGGCCTCAAGGGTCCGGAACACCGGGGAGCTGTTTTTT

size: few
D: TRBD2
V: TRBV7-3
J: TRBJ2-5
CDR3: CASSLRAGGGETQYF
DNA: TGTGCCAGCAGCTTAAGAGCGGGAGGCGGAGAGACCCAGTACTTC